The 26 T cell receptor beta chains presented below share a single source sample, sequenced in a study of blood T cell repertoires in COVID-19. Sequencing was performed with immunoSEQ multiplex PCR; in TCRdb, only in-frame clones are kept and a portion is missing. The sample contains around 250,000 clones, approximately 87% of which appear only once. Specimen: peripheral blood. All receptors come from a man aged 60 to 75 with acute or convalescent COVID-19.

This clone was recorded once. Other DNA sequences in this specimen translate into the identical CDR3. This chain links TRBV4-3 with TRBJ1-4; D uncertain. The CDR3 runs 13 residues. Germline V CDR1 and CDR2: LGHNA, YSLEER. With 3 bases removed from V and 8 bases from J, the gap between germline ends came to 10 bases. The CDR3 loop is CASSQGRSEKLFF. For the CDR3, the DNA is TGCGCCAGCAGCCAGGGCAGGTCCGAAAAACTGTTTTTT.

The V and J genes are TRBV7-2 and TRBJ2-3; no definite D call. The CDR3 is 13 amino acids. Per the germline V gene, CDR1 is SGHTA and CDR2 is FQGNSA. V gave up 4 bases and J gave up 5 bases, with 10 bases separating them. DNA of the CDR3: TGTGCCAGCAGCTCTCTGGCCCAAGATACGCAGTATTTT. Translation gives CASSSLAQDTQYF.

The chain employs TRBV19 and TRBJ1-5; no clear D gene. The CDR3 consists of 12 residues. V was clipped by 5 bases and J by 6 bases, with 8 bases between them. CDR1 and CDR2 (germline): LNHDA, SQIVND (reference sequence). This CDR3 reads CASSRETQPQHF. CDR3 bases: TGTGCCAGTAGTCGGGAGACTCAGCCCCAGCATTTT.

This chain connects TRBV5-5 to TRBJ2-3; 9 bases map to TRBD1. Per the germline V gene, CDR1 is SGHKS and CDR2 is YYEKEE (reference sequence). The CDR3 has 16 amino acids. Trimming cost V 0 bases and J 2 bases; bases outside gene matches: 4. CDR3 protein: CASSLAGDRATDTQYF. CDR3 in DNA: TGTGCCAGCAGCTTGGCCGGGGACAGGGCCACAGATACGCAGTATTTT.

This chain connects TRBV18 to TRBJ2-2, with D possibly matching TRBD2 (6 bases). The CDR3 covers 18 residues. CDR1 and CDR2 (germline): KGHSH, LQKENI. Deletions cut 3 bases from V and 3 bases from J, with 20 bases between. CDR3 DNA: TGTGCCAGCTCACCTGAAATGAACGGGAGTAGCCACACCGGGGAGCTGTTTTTT. It yields the protein CASSPEMNGSSHTGELFF. Full variable domain (missing parts from reference TRBV18 and TRBJ2-2): NAGVMQNPRHLVRRRGQEARLRCSPMKGHSHVYWYRQLPEEGLKFMVYLQKENIIDESGMPKERFSAEFPKEGPSILRIQQVVRGDSAAYFCASSPEMNGSSHTGELFFGEGSRLTVL.

V is TRBV10-3 and J is TRBJ1-3, with 10 bases fitting TRBD1. V gave up 1 base and J gave up 4 bases; unmatched junction bases: 7. The CDR3 loop spans 17 amino acids. Germline V lookup: CDR1 ENHRY, CDR2 SYGVKD. CDR3 sequence: CAISEFRQGATGNTIYF. The CDR3 nucleotides are TGTGCCATCAGTGAGTTCCGACAGGGGGCGACGGGAAACACCATATATTTT.

The chain links TRBV7-2 to TRBJ1-6; D unresolved. Looked up from germline, CDR1 is SGHTA and CDR2 is FQGNSA. Trimming removed 5 bases from V and 4 bases from J, with 9 bases in between. CDR3 size: 14 residues. This CDR3 reads CASSSTNYNSPLHF. The DNA of the CDR3 is TGTGCCAGCAGCAGCACTAATTATAATTCACCCCTCCACTTT.

This clone appeared once. The CDR3 DNA sequence: TGTGCCAGCAGCGGACCACTAGCCCGAAGAGAGACCCAGTACTTC. This sequence encodes CASSGPLARRETQYF. The gene calls are TRBV9 and TRBJ2-5; D is possibly TRBD2 (6 bases). This CDR3 contains 15 residues. Germline CDR1 is SGDLS and CDR2 is YYNGEE. Trimming removed 3 bases from V and 4 bases from J, with 16 bases in between.

V usage is TRBV15 and J usage is TRBJ2-7; D is perhaps TRBD2 (5 bases). Germline values: CDR1 LNHNV, CDR2 YYDKDF (reference sequence). Trimming removed 2 bases at V and 0 bases at J, with 11 bases between. The CDR3 has 15 amino acids. DNA for the CDR3: TGTGCCACCAGCAGATACGGAGGAAGCTCCTACGAGCAGTACTTC. Its translation is CATSRYGGSSYEQYF. The full variable domain, completed using reference TRBV15 and TRBJ2-7, is DAMVIQNPRYQVTQFGKPVTLSCSQTLNHNVMYWYQQKSSQAPKLLFHYYDKDFNNEADTPDNFQSRRPNTSFCFLDIRSPGLGDTAMYLCATSRYGGSSYEQYFGPGTRLTVT.

The chain has TRBV7-5 and TRBJ1-5. TRBV7-5 is given as a pseudogene. The CDR3 extends over 16 amino acids. The DNA for the CDR3 is TGTGCCAGAAGCACGAGGTTAGGGAGGGCGAGTCAGCCCCAGCATTTT. It translates to CARSTRLGRASQPQHF.

V gene TRBV18 combines with J gene TRBJ1-3; weak D call: TRBD1 (5 bases). Germline-derived CDR1 and CDR2 are KGHSH and LQKENI. The CDR3 covers 19 residues. The V end lost 3 bases, the J end lost 0 bases, and 21 bases lay between the germline ends. The CDR3 region is CASSPRPRRGLSSGNTIYF. In nucleotides, the CDR3 is TGTGCCAGCTCACCCCGGCCAAGAAGGGGACTAAGCTCTGGAAACACCATATATTTT.

The CDR3 DNA follows: TGTGCCAGCAGCCTAGGGACTCAATGGGAAGCTTTCTTT. The encoded protein is CASSLGTQWEAFF. This chain connects TRBV7-9 to TRBJ1-1; a possible D gene is TRBD1 (5 bases). CDR3 length: 13 residues. V shed 5 bases and J shed 8 bases, with 15 bases lying between them. Germline V lookup: CDR1 SEHNR, CDR2 FQNEAQ (reference sequence).

The chain links TRBV24-1 to TRBJ2-3; D unclear. This CDR3 has 16 amino acids. CDR1 KGHDR and CDR2 SFDVKD come from the germline V gene. Trimming cost V 4 bases and J 0 bases, with 13 bases left between them. The CDR3 loop is CATSEQLRSSTDTQYF. CDR3 nucleotide sequence: TGTGCCACCAGTGAACAGCTCCGATCTAGCACAGATACGCAGTATTTT.

For the CDR3, the DNA is TGTGCCAGCAGCTTTCGGACTAGCGGGATGACAGATACGCAGTATTTT. Protein product: CASSFRTSGMTDTQYF. The chain uses TRBV11-3 and TRBJ2-3, with 12 bases lining up with TRBD2. Germline V gene data show CDR1 as SGHNT and CDR2 as YENEEA. Germline trimming cut 3 bases from V and 3 bases from J; bases unmatched to any gene: 4. The CDR3 has 16 amino acids.

The chain joins TRBV5-1 to TRBJ2-5, with D hard to call. The CDR3 contains 12 residues. V gave up 1 base and J gave up 3 bases, with 4 bases separating them. Germline V gives CDR1 SGHRS, CDR2 YFSETQ. This chain's CDR3 is CASSLLEETQYF. CDR3 sequence (DNA): TGCGCCAGCAGCTTGCTCGAAGAGACCCAGTACTTC.

The count of this clone is one. The rearrangement joins TRBV5-1 to TRBJ1-1; weak D call: TRBD1 (6 bases). Germline values: CDR1 SGHRS, CDR2 YFSETQ. V was cut by 0 bases and J by 5 bases, with 11 bases left in between. CDR3 size: 14 residues. The DNA for the CDR3 is TGCGCCAGCAGCTTGGAACAGGGTGTAACTGAAGCTTTCTTT. This codes for CASSLEQGVTEAFF. Full variable domain (rest looked up from reference TRBV5-1 and TRBJ1-1): KAGVTQTPRYLIKTRGQQVTLSCSPISGHRSVSWYQQTPGQGLQFLFEYFSETQRNKGNFPGRFSGRQFSNSRSEMNVSTLELGDSALYLCASSLEQGVTEAFFGQGTRLTVV.

This sequence joins TRBV15 and TRBJ1-5, with 11 bases that match TRBD1. This CDR3 is 14 amino acids long. Germline trimming cut 9 bases from V and 2 bases from J; bases unmatched to any gene: 3. CDR1 is LNHNV, CDR2 YYDKDF, per germline (reference sequence). The CDR3 sequence is CATMGQGGNQPQHF. CDR3 DNA sequence: TGTGCCACAATGGGACAGGGGGGCAATCAGCCCCAGCATTTT.

This clone was counted only a few times. The rearrangement uses TRBV5-4 and TRBJ1-2, with D maybe TRBD1 (6 bases). This CDR3 comprises 14 residues. V gave up 3 bases and J gave up 4 bases, with 13 bases separating them. Germline V lookup: CDR1 SGHNT, CDR2 YYREEE (reference sequence). The CDR3 coding sequence is TGTGCCAGCAGCTCCGCGGGGGCCCCCTATGGCTACACCTTC. Translation gives CASSSAGAPYGYTF.

The chain carries TRBV4-2 and TRBJ1-1, with TRBD1 as a possible D gene (6 bases). This CDR3 comprises 16 residues. CDR1 and CDR2 from the germline V gene are LGHNA and YNFKEQ. The ends were cut back, 0 bases at V and 2 bases at J, with 13 bases in the middle. The DNA of the CDR3 is TGTGCCAGCAGCCAAGACCTAACAGGGAGAAACACTGAAGCTTTCTTT. Translated: CASSQDLTGRNTEAFF.

The chain couples TRBV6-1 to TRBJ1-4; perhaps TRBD1 as D (5 bases). Trimming removed 5 bases at V and 0 bases at J, with 7 bases between. This CDR3 region has 14 residues. CDR1 MNHNS and CDR2 SASEGT come from the germline V gene. The CDR3 loop is CASSSTATNEKLFF. Written as DNA, the CDR3 is TGTGCCAGCAGTTCGACAGCAACTAATGAAAAACTGTTTTTT.

The gene calls are TRBV19 and TRBJ1-4, with a weak D call TRBD1 (6 bases). Germline-derived CDR1 and CDR2 are LNHDA and SQIVND (reference sequence). This CDR3 is built from 14 residues. Trimming took 6 bases from V and 0 from J, leaving 8 bases between them. The chain's CDR3 is CASSGQTTNEKLFF. The CDR3, as DNA: TGTGCCAGTAGCGGACAGACAACTAATGAAAAACTGTTTTTT. Together with reference TRBV19 and TRBJ1-4, the CDR3 gives the full variable domain: DGGITQSPKYLFRKEGQNVTLSCEQNLNHDAMYWYRQDPGQGLRLIYYSQIVNDFQKGDIAEGYSVSREKKESFPLTVTSAQKNPTAFYLCASSGQTTNEKLFFGSGTQLSVL.

This clone was recorded once. The chain employs TRBV7-2 and TRBJ2-7; D is possibly TRBD2 (7 bases). Germline CDR1 is SGHTA and CDR2 is FQGNSA. The germline V and J ends were trimmed by 3 bases and 3 bases, with 12 bases remaining between them. The CDR3 length is 14 residues. CDR3 amino acids: CASSFVRGGYEQYF. CDR3 coding DNA: TGTGCCAGCAGCTTCGTTAGGGGGGGCTACGAGCAGTACTTC.

The chain uses TRBV12-3 or TRBV12-4 and TRBJ2-7; perhaps TRBD1 as D (6 bases). V gave up 2 bases and J gave up 3 bases, with 8 bases separating them. This CDR3 is built from 13 residues. CDR3 nucleotide sequence: TGTGCCAGCAGTTTAACAGGGTTCTACGAGCAGTACTTC. Protein: CASSLTGFYEQYF.

The rearrangement links TRBV6-2 or TRBV6-3 to TRBJ1-4; D remains unclear. The V end lost 0 bases, the J end lost 7 bases, and 12 bases lay between the germline ends. The CDR3 spans 15 residues. Germline CDR1 MNHEY, CDR2 SVGEGT. The CDR3: CASSYSGQRGEKLFF. CDR3 coding DNA: TGTGCCAGCAGTTACTCAGGCCAGCGCGGTGAAAAACTGTTTTTT.

This clone was observed a handful of times. V is TRBV30 and J is TRBJ1-5; TRBD1 agrees at 8 bases. CDR3 length: 15 amino acids. Germline CDR1 is GTSNPN and CDR2 is SVGIG (reference sequence). V shed 8 bases, J shed 4 bases, and the junction held 13 bases outside the gene matches. Here the CDR3 DNA reads TGTGCCGTCGATCCGGAACAGGGGGAAAATCAGCCCCAGCATTTT. Translating gives CAVDPEQGENQPQHF.

This clone was detected only once. The genes are TRBV7-9 and TRBJ1-1, with D unresolved. Germline CDR1 is SEHNR and CDR2 is FQNEAQ (reference sequence). The CDR3 is 11 residues long. Deletions cut 6 bases from V and 7 bases from J, with 9 bases between. The CDR3 here is CASREGGEAFF. DNA of the CDR3: TGTGCCAGCAGGGAGGGCGGTGAAGCTTTCTTT.